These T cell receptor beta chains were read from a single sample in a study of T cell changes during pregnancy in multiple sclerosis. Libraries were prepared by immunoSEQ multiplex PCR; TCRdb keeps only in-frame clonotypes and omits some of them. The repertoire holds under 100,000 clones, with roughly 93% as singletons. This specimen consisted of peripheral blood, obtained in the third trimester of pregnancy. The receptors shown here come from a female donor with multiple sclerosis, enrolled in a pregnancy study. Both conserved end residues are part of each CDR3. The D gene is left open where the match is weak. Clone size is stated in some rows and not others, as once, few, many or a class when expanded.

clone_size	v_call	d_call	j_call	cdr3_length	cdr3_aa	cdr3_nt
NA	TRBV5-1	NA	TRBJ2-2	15	CASSLAVGSAGELFF	TGCGCCAGCAGCTTGGCCGTTGGGAGCGCCGGGGAGCTGTTTTTT
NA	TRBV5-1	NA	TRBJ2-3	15	CASSLDGGGTDTQYF	TGCGCCAGCAGCTTGGACGGGGGAGGCACAGATACGCAGTATTTT
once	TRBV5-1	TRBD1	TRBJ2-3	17	CASSLEGGTGLLGTQYF	TGCGCCAGCAGCTTGGAGGGCGGGACAGGCCTTCTGGGTACGCAGTATTTT
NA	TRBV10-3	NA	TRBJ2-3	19	CATTTDRVAGVSNTDTQYF	TGTGCCACCACCACGGACAGAGTGGCGGGAGTAAGTAACACAGATACGCAGTATTTT
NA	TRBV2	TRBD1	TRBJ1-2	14	CASSRTGLDYGYTF	TGTGCCAGCAGCCGGACAGGTTTGGACTATGGCTACACCTTC
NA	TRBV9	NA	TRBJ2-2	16	CASSAAPLGRTGELFF	TGTGCCAGCAGCGCGGCTCCCCTGGGGAGAACCGGGGAGCTGTTTTTT
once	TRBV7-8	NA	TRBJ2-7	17	CASSRGLIGQAPYEQYF	TGTGCCAGCAGCCGGGGGCTCATCGGACAGGCCCCCTACGAGCAGTACTTC
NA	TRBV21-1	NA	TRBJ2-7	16	CASSKFLETGNGEQYF	TGTGCCAGCAGCAAATTTCTTGAGACAGGGAATGGCGAGCAGTACTTC
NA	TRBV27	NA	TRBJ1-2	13	CASSLTSGDGYTF	TGTGCCAGCAGCTTAACTTCAGGGGATGGCTACACCTTC
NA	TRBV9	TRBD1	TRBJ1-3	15	CASSGRTGAGNTIYF	TGTGCCAGCAGCGGACGAACAGGGGCTGGAAACACCATATATTTT
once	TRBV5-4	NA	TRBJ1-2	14	CASSLGQATYGYTF	TGTGCCAGCAGCTTGGGACAGGCGACCTATGGCTACACCTTC
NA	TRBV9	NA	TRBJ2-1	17	CASSPGETGHLYNEQFF	TGTGCCAGCAGCCCAGGTGAGACGGGACACCTTTACAATGAGCAGTTCTTC
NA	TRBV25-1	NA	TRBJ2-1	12	CASSARYNEQFF	TGTGCCAGCAGTGCCCGTTACAATGAGCAGTTCTTC
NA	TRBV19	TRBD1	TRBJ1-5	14	CASVTGGNNQPQHF	TGTGCCAGTGTGACAGGGGGAAACAATCAGCCCCAGCATTTT
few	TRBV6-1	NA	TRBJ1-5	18	CASSVRGPDSYSNQPQHF	TGTGCCAGCAGTGTCCGTGGGCCGGACTCATATAGCAATCAGCCCCAGCATTTT
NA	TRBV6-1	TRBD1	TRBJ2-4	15	CASTQGALAKNIQYF	TGTGCCAGCACCCAGGGGGCCTTAGCCAAAAACATTCAGTACTTC
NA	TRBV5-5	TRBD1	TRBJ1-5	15	CASSLLTGGNQPQHF	TGTGCCAGCAGCTTACTAACAGGGGGCAATCAGCCCCAGCATTTT
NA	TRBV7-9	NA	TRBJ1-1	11	CAPNGGAEAFF	TGTGCCCCCAATGGAGGGGCTGAAGCTTTCTTT
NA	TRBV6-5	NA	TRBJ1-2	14	CASGGAGTNYGYTF	TGTGCCAGCGGCGGGGCAGGGACTAACTATGGCTACACCTTC
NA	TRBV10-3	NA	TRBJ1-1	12	CAISETDREAFF	TGTGCCATCAGTGAGACAGATCGCGAAGCTTTCTTT
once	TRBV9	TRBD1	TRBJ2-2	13	CASRKTGAGELFF	TGTGCCAGCAGGAAAACAGGGGCCGGGGAGCTGTTTTTT
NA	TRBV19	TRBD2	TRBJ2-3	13	CATRLAGGDTQYF	TGTGCCACCAGACTAGCGGGGGGGGATACGCAGTATTTT
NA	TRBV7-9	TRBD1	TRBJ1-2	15	CASSPGQAASYGYTF	TGTGCCAGCAGCCCCGGACAGGCGGCATCCTATGGCTACACCTTC
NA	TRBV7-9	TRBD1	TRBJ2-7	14	CASSLLTGGYEQYF	TGTGCCAGCAGCCTACTTACAGGGGGCTACGAGCAGTACTTC
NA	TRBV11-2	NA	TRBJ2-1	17	CASSLDSRITFYNEQFF	TGTGCCAGCAGCTTAGATTCGAGGATAACATTCTACAATGAGCAGTTCTTC
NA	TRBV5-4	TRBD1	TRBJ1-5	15	CASSLDRGRGQPQHF	TGTGCCAGCAGCTTGGACAGGGGGCGCGGTCAGCCCCAGCATTTT
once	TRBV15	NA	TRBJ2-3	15	CATSRPPSGTDTQYF	TGTGCCACCAGCAGACCCCCCTCGGGCACAGATACGCAGTATTTT
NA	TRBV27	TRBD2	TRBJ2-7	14	CASSLGWEGYEQYF	TGTGCCAGCAGCTTGGGCTGGGAGGGCTACGAGCAGTACTTC
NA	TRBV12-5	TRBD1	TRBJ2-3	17	CASGLGTGTGSTDTQYF	TGTGCTAGTGGTTTGGGTACCGGGACAGGGAGCACAGATACGCAGTATTTT
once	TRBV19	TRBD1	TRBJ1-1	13	CASSTGTGAEAFF	TGTGCCAGTAGTACCGGGACAGGGGCTGAAGCTTTCTTT
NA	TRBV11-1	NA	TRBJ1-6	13	CASSLEGSSPLHF	TGTGCCAGCAGCTTGGAGGGGAGTTCACCCCTCCACTTT
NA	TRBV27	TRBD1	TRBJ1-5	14	CASSLGQGAQPQHF	TGTGCCAGCAGTCTCGGACAGGGGGCTCAGCCCCAGCATTTT
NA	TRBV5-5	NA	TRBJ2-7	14	CASSFVQASYEQYF	TGTGCCAGCAGCTTCGTCCAGGCTTCCTACGAGCAGTACTTC
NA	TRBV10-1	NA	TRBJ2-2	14	CAGYREGDTGELFF	TGCGCCGGTTACAGGGAAGGTGACACCGGGGAGCTGTTTTTT
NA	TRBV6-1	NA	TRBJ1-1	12	CASGHTNTEAFF	TGTGCCAGTGGGCACACGAACACTGAAGCTTTCTTT
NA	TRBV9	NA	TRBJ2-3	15	CASSVSAGREDTQYF	TGTGCCAGCAGCGTGTCGGCGGGGCGGGAAGATACGCAGTATTTT
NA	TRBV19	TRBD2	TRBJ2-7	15	CASSISPSGTYEQYF	TGTGCCAGTAGTATATCCCCTAGCGGGACGTACGAGCAGTACTTC
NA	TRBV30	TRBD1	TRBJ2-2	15	CASTRTGVVAGELFF	TGTGCCTCTACCCGGACAGGGGTTGTGGCCGGGGAGCTGTTTTTT
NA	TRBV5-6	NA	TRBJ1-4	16	CASSLAFRGAEEKLFF	TGTGCCAGCAGCTTGGCCTTCAGGGGCGCCGAAGAAAAACTGTTTTTT
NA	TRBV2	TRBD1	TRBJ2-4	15	CASSGGGLAKNIQYF	TGTGCCAGCAGTGGAGGGGGCTTAGCCAAAAACATTCAGTACTTC
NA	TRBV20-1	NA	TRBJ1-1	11	CSAQGAGEAFF	TGCAGTGCTCAGGGAGCGGGTGAAGCTTTCTTT
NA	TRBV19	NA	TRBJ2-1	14	CASSMQGWYNEQFF	TGTGCCAGTAGTATGCAGGGGTGGTACAATGAGCAGTTCTTC
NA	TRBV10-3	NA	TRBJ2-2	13	CAIKAGFTGELFF	TGTGCCATCAAAGCGGGTTTCACCGGGGAGCTGTTTTTT
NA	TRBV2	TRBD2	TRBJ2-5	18	CASSVPNTSGGGQETQYF	TGTGCCAGCAGTGTCCCCAATACTAGCGGGGGGGGCCAAGAGACCCAGTACTTC
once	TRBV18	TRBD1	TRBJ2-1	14	CASSTGQTYNEQFF	TGTGCCAGCTCAACGGGACAGACCTACAATGAGCAGTTCTTC
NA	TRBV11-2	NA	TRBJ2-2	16	CASSPRNGPGTGELFF	TGTGCCAGCAGCCCACGTAATGGTCCGGGCACCGGGGAGCTGTTTTTT
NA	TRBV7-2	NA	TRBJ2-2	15	CASSPIGRNTGELFF	TGTGCCAGCAGCCCCATTGGGCGGAACACCGGGGAGCTGTTTTTT
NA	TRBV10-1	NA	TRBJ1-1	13	CATSAGENTEAFF	TGCGCCACCTCGGCAGGGGAGAACACTGAAGCTTTCTTT
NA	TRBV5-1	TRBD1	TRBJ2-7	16	CASFGTGGASTYEQYF	TGCGCCAGCTTTGGGACAGGGGGCGCTTCCACCTACGAGCAGTACTTC
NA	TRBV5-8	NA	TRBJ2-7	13	CASLSMTGYEQYF	TGTGCCAGCTTAAGTATGACTGGGTACGAGCAGTACTTC
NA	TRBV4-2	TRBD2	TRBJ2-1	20	CASSQVIGTSGGPDREEQFF	TGTGCCAGCAGCCAAGTCATCGGGACTAGCGGGGGGCCAGATAGGGAGGAGCAGTTCTTC
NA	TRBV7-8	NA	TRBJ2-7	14	CASSSPGTPREQYF	TGTGCCAGCAGCTCCCCTGGGACACCCCGCGAGCAGTACTTC
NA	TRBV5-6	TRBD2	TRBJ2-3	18	CASSYLGREQVYTDTQYF	TGTGCCAGCAGCTACTTGGGGCGGGAGCAAGTATACACAGATACGCAGTATTTT
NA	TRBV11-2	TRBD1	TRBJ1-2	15	CASSTHRGKDYGYTF	TGTGCCAGCAGCACCCACAGGGGGAAAGACTATGGCTACACCTTC
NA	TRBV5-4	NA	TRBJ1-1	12	CASSSMNTEAFF	TGTGCCAGCAGCTCTATGAACACTGAAGCTTTCTTT